These 22 T cell receptor beta chains came from one sample sequenced in a study of CD8 T cells in Susac syndrome. The authors reverse transcribed roughly 0.5 to 1 ug RNA with random hexamers. Using its own MiXCR run on the immunoSEQ multiplex PCR reads, TCRdb lists one record per CDR3 protein. The repertoire holds some 180,000 distinct CDR3 sequences, with roughly 94% as singletons. Sample: CD4+ T cells from PBMCs. Receptors originate from a human donor with Susac syndrome.

V usage is TRBV30 and J usage is TRBJ1-1, with D possibly being TRBD1 (5 bases). The germline CDR1 and CDR2 sequences are GTSNPN and SVGIG (reference sequence). The V and J ends lost 0 bases and 5 bases respectively, with 13 bases between them. The CDR3 sequence is 14 residues long. This CDR3 reads CAWSVVQGGTEAFF. The CDR3 DNA reads TGTGCCTGGAGTGTAGTGCAGGGAGGAACTGAAGCTTTCTTT.

V usage is TRBV14 and J usage is TRBJ1-1; TRBD1 is a possible D gene (5 bases). CDR1 SGHDN and CDR2 FVKESK come from the germline V gene. Trimming stripped 6 bases from V and 7 bases from J, with 18 bases between. There are 14 residues in the CDR3. CDR3 protein: CASSLTSPGFEAFF. The CDR3 DNA reads as TGTGCCAGCAGTCTAACATCCCCAGGGTTTGAAGCTTTCTTT.

This sequence joins TRBV29-1 and TRBJ2-1; 9 nucleotides agree with TRBD1. The germline V gene encodes CDR1 SQVTM and CDR2 ANQGSEA. V trimming: 7 bases; J trimming: 4 bases; junction bases outside the gene matches: 11. This CDR3 region has 15 residues. The CDR3 DNA reads as TGCAGCGCTACCCACGACAGGGGGACTTACAATGAGCAGTTCTTC. Residues: CSATHDRGTYNEQFF.

The chain carries TRBV7-8 and TRBJ2-3; 11 bases match TRBD2. J was trimmed by 0 bases and V by 1 base; bases with no gene match: 6. Germline loops: CDR1 SGHVS, CDR2 FQNEAQ. The CDR3 loop spans 18 amino acids. The CDR3 region is CASSLDPSGRSSTDTQYF. In nucleotides, the CDR3 is TGTGCCAGCAGCTTAGATCCTAGCGGGAGGTCTAGCACAGATACGCAGTATTTT. Supplemented by reference TRBV7-8 and TRBJ2-3, the full variable domain reads GAGVSQSPRYKVAKRGQDVALRCDPISGHVSLFWYQQALGQGPEFLTYFQNEAQLDKSGLPSDRFFAERPEGSVSTLKIQRTQQEDSAVYLCASSLDPSGRSSTDTQYFGPGTRLTVL.

This chain joins TRBV19 and TRBJ2-3, with D possibly TRBD1 on 5 matching bases. Trimming removed 7 bases from V and 0 bases from J, with 11 bases in between. The CDR3 consists of 14 residues. Germline-derived CDR1 and CDR2 are LNHDA and SQIVND (reference sequence). The DNA of the CDR3 is TGTGCCAGTAAGGGGCCCCATAGCACAGATACGCAGTATTTT. It is translated as CASKGPHSTDTQYF.

The rearrangement links TRBV30 to TRBJ1-2; D is undetermined. Germline V gene data show CDR1 as GTSNPN and CDR2 as SVGIG (reference sequence). The CDR3 sequence is 15 residues long. V was cut by 0 bases and J by 0 bases, with 11 bases left in between. CDR3 nucleotides: TGTGCCTGGAGTGTCTCGATCTCAACTAACTATGGCTACACCTTC. Amino acid sequence: CAWSVSISTNYGYTF.

V gene TRBV7-6 combines with J gene TRBJ1-1; D gene uncertain. CDR1 and CDR2 (germline): SGHVS, FNYEAQ. The germline V and J ends were trimmed by 6 bases and 4 bases, with 15 bases remaining between them. This CDR3 has 14 residues. As DNA, the CDR3 is TGTGCCAGCAGGATGCGAGCCTTGAGCACTGAAGCTTTCTTT. This encodes CASRMRALSTEAFF.

The chain couples TRBV14 to TRBJ2-7; D possibly corresponds to TRBD1 (6 bases). In germline, CDR1 is SGHDN, CDR2 FVKESK. The CDR3 covers 16 residues. Trimming cost V 0 bases and J 2 bases, with 14 bases left between them. The CDR3 region has the DNA TGTGCCAGCAGCCAAGACAACCAGGGGACCCCCTACGAGCAGTACTTC. As protein: CASSQDNQGTPYEQYF.

The chain couples TRBV16 to TRBJ2-1, with 7 bases lining up with TRBD1. V shed 6 bases, J shed 9 bases, and the junction held 14 bases outside the gene matches. The V gene's germline CDR1 is KGHSY and CDR2 FQNENV. This CDR3 has 15 amino acids. The CDR3 bases are TGTGCCAGCAGTAGTACTGTCACAGGACAGGCTGAGCAGTTCTTC. Translation gives CASSSTVTGQAEQFF.

In this sample, this clonotype turned up once. This chain connects TRBV29-1 to TRBJ2-3; D is unclear. Trimming left V 0 bases short and J 2 bases short, with 15 bases between. There are 16 residues in the CDR3. The germline CDR1 and CDR2 sequences are SQVTM and ANQGSEA. The CDR3 DNA reads as TGCAGCGTTGAAGAGGATGAGGCACGAACCACAGATACGCAGTATTTT. The encoded protein is CSVEEDEARTTDTQYF.

The J gene is TRBJ2-4, the V gene TRBV5-1, with 8 bases matching TRBD2. CDR1 and CDR2 (germline): SGHRS, YFSETQ. The CDR3 extends over 15 amino acids. V lost 1 base to trimming and J lost 5 bases; unmatched junction nucleotides: 5. The CDR3 here is CASSLSGTSENIQYF. CDR3 coding DNA: TGCGCCAGCAGCTTGTCAGGGACTAGTGAAAACATTCAGTACTTC. Full variable domain (outside the CDR3, taken from reference TRBV5-1 and TRBJ2-4): KAGVTQTPRYLIKTRGQQVTLSCSPISGHRSVSWYQQTPGQGLQFLFEYFSETQRNKGNFPGRFSGRQFSNSRSEMNVSTLELGDSALYLCASSLSGTSENIQYFGAGTRLSVL.

The gene calls are TRBV29-1 and TRBJ1-1, with 8 bases matching TRBD1. CDR3 length equals 12 residues. J lost 4 bases, V lost 5 bases, and 3 bases had no gene match. The germline gives CDR1 SQVTM, CDR2 ANQGSEA. This chain's CDR3 is CSVSDRGTEAFF. CDR3 nucleotides: TGCAGCGTTTCAGACAGGGGCACTGAAGCTTTCTTT. The full variable domain, its missing parts supplied by reference TRBV29-1 and TRBJ1-1, is SAVISQKPSRDICQRGTSLTIQCQVDSQVTMMFWYRQQPGQSLTLIATANQGSEATYESGFVIDKFPISRPNLTFSTLTVSNMSPEDSSIYLCSVSDRGTEAFFGQGTRLTVV.

The V and J genes are TRBV28 and TRBJ1-2, with a possible D match to TRBD1 (5 bases). Trimming stripped 6 bases from V and 8 bases from J, with 19 bases between. The CDR3 contains 14 residues. CDR1 is MDHEN and CDR2 is SYDVKM in the germline V gene. Written as DNA, the CDR3 is TGTGCCAGCAGCCCATCGGGCAGGGAAGGGGGCTACACCTTC. Translated, it gives CASSPSGREGGYTF.

The chain uses TRBV7-9 and TRBJ2-5, with D tentatively TRBD1 (6 bases). Germline V gene sequence: CDR1 SEHNR, CDR2 FQNEAQ (reference sequence). The CDR3 has 15 amino acids. The V end lost 3 bases, the J end lost 1 base, and 12 bases lay between the germline ends. CDR3 sequence (DNA): TGTGCCAGCAGCTTCCAGGGGACCTCCCAAGAGACCCAGTACTTC. Protein product: CASSFQGTSQETQYF.

The chain carries TRBV20-1 and TRBJ1-2, with 7 bases fitting TRBD1. The CDR3 is made up of 13 amino acids. V was pared by 3 bases and J by 6 bases, with 7 bases of the junction left unmatched. Germline loops: CDR1 DFQATT, CDR2 SNEGSKA (reference sequence). This CDR3 reads CSAREDRVDGYTF. Here the CDR3 DNA reads TGCAGTGCTAGGGAAGACAGGGTCGATGGCTACACCTTC.

The chain recombines TRBV5-1 with TRBJ2-7, with 11 bases that match TRBD2. From germline, CDR1 is SGHRS and CDR2 YFSETQ. V trimming: 4 bases; J trimming: 0 bases; junction bases outside the gene matches: 9. The CDR3 is 17 amino acids. Here the CDR3 DNA reads TGCGCCAGCAGCCTCGGGGGACTAGCGGATAGCTCCTACGAGCAGTACTTC. Amino acids: CASSLGGLADSSYEQYF.

This sequence joins TRBV20-1 and TRBJ1-5; TRBD1 is a possible D gene (6 bases). The ends were cut back, 3 bases at V and 0 bases at J, with 12 bases in the middle. Germline V gene sequence: CDR1 DFQATT, CDR2 SNEGSKA (reference sequence). The CDR3 runs to 15 residues. The CDR3 region has the DNA TGCAGTGCTAGGCGGCAGGGGAGTAGCAATCAGCCCCAGCATTTT. Translated, it gives CSARRQGSSNQPQHF.

The chain is built from TRBV7-9 and TRBJ2-3; D may be TRBD2 (6 bases). The CDR3 covers 13 residues. Germline CDR1 and CDR2: SEHNR and FQNEAQ (reference sequence). V shed 3 bases and J shed 4 bases, with 8 bases lying between them. The CDR3 sequence: CASSFIAADTQYF. As DNA, the CDR3 is TGTGCCAGCAGCTTTATAGCGGCAGATACGCAGTATTTT.

This chain joins TRBV6-1 and TRBJ2-2; no reliable D call. Trimming left V 8 bases short and J 6 bases short, with 13 bases between. This CDR3 spans 13 amino acids. The V gene's germline CDR1 is MNHNS and CDR2 SASEGT. The CDR3 here is CASLIQPAGELFF. CDR3 DNA: TGTGCCAGCTTAATTCAGCCCGCCGGGGAGCTGTTTTTT.

The chain links TRBV18 to TRBJ1-1; no firm D call. This CDR3 has 14 residues. V lost 5 bases and J 7 bases, leaving 17 bases between the germline ends. Germline loops: CDR1 KGHSH, CDR2 LQKENI. CDR3 DNA sequence: TGTGCCAGCTCATCACAGACCCAGGCAAGTGAAGCTTTCTTT. It yields the protein CASSSQTQASEAFF.

The chain is built from TRBV20-1 and TRBJ2-1; D is undetermined. V was trimmed by 6 bases and J by 5 bases, leaving 17 bases between them. Per germline, CDR1 DFQATT and CDR2 SNEGSKA (reference sequence). There are 14 residues in the CDR3. The CDR3 DNA reads as TGCAGTGCCGTTGAGGCCGCGATCCACAATGAGCAGTTCTTC. Its translation is CSAVEAAIHNEQFF.

V gene TRBV7-2 combines with J gene TRBJ1-1; D unresolved. Trimming took off 1 base at V and 10 bases at J, with 16 bases between the two ends. Germline assignment: CDR1 SGHTA and CDR2 FQGNSA. This CDR3 contains 14 residues. This CDR3 is CASSLEGRRTGAFF. CDR3 nucleotide sequence: TGTGCCAGCAGCTTAGAAGGAAGGCGGACGGGAGCTTTCTTT.